These T cell receptor beta chains were read from a single sample in a study of PD-1 blockade in classical Hodgkin lymphoma. The assay was immunoSEQ multiplex PCR, and TCRdb's table has in-frame clones only and misses some. The table includes about 50,000 clones, about three quarters detected once. The sequencing used peripheral blood mononuclear cells (PBMCs), collected at baseline. These receptors all come from a human donor with classical Hodgkin lymphoma. The CDR3 runs from the conserved cysteine through the conserved F or W. D genes are given only for firm matches. Clone size is shown for a subset of rows, as once, few, many or a class of expanded clone.

v_call	clone_size	j_call	d_call	cdr3_nt	cdr3_aa
TRBV30	.	TRBJ1-5	.	TGTGCCTGGAGTGGTATGGGTCCCAATCAGCCCCAGCATTTT	CAWSGMGPNQPQHF
TRBV9	few	TRBJ2-7	TRBD2	TGTGCCAGCAGCGCTAGCGGGACGCTGCACGAGCAGTACTTC	CASSASGTLHEQYF
TRBV2	.	TRBJ2-2	TRBD2	TGTGCCAGCAGATTAGCGGGAGGTCGGACCGGGGAGCTGTTTTTT	CASRLAGGRTGELFF
TRBV21-1	.	TRBJ2-2	.	TGTGCCAGCAGCAGTATACTCGGACAGATTCACACCGGGGAGCTGTTTTTT	CASSSILGQIHTGELFF
TRBV27	few	TRBJ2-2	.	TGTGCCAGCAGTTTGGCAGGGTGGGGGGAGCTGTTTTTT	CASSLAGWGELFF
TRBV29-1	.	TRBJ2-2	.	TGCAGCGTTGGGGAGTCCGGGGAGCTGTTTTTT	CSVGESGELFF
TRBV6-1	.	TRBJ1-5	.	TGTGCCAGCAGTGCTTGGGGGGCGGGCAATCAGCCCCAGCATTTT	CASSAWGAGNQPQHF
TRBV6-6	.	TRBJ2-1	TRBD1	TGTGCCAGCAGTTACTCGATGGGGACAGGGTTGGATGAGCAGTTCTTC	CASSYSMGTGLDEQFF
TRBV27	many	TRBJ1-4	TRBD1	TGTGCCAGCAGTTTAACGACAGGGGTTAATGAAAAACTGTTTTTT	CASSLTTGVNEKLFF
TRBV18	.	TRBJ2-7	.	TGTGCCAGCTCAGGGACCGGGACAATATACGAGCAGTACTTC	CASSGTGTIYEQYF
TRBV7-6	.	TRBJ2-7	TRBD1	TGTGCCAGCAGCCCGACAGGGTTGGCCTACGAGCAGTACTTC	CASSPTGLAYEQYF
TRBV30	.	TRBJ2-7	TRBD1	TGTGCCTGGAATGCCCGACAGGGGACGCCGCGGAACGAGCAGTACTTC	CAWNARQGTPRNEQYF
TRBV27	.	TRBJ1-1	TRBD1	TGTGCCAGCAGTCCGACAGGGGCCAACACTGAAGCTTTCTTT	CASSPTGANTEAFF
TRBV6-5	few	TRBJ1-2	.	TGTGCCAGCAGTTACGGCGCAGGTTTGAGTGGCTACACCTTC	CASSYGAGLSGYTF
TRBV11-2	.	TRBJ2-5	TRBD1	TGTGCCAGCAGCTTAGTGACAGGGCAAGAGACCCAGTACTTC	CASSLVTGQETQYF
TRBV5-1	.	TRBJ2-5	TRBD2	TGCGCCAGCAGAGAGGCGGGGGGCCAAGAGACCCAGTACTTC	CASREAGGQETQYF
TRBV7-3	.	TRBJ2-1	TRBD2	TGTGCCAGCAGCCCTACGGTGACGGGACTAGCGGGAGCGGTGCAGTTCTTC	CASSPTVTGLAGAVQFF
TRBV28	.	TRBJ2-7	.	TGTGCCAGCACCGCACAGGTTAGCTCCTACGAGCAGTACTTC	CASTAQVSSYEQYF
TRBV7-8	.	TRBJ2-2	.	TGTGCCAGCAGCCCCAGGGATTGGGAAAGGGAGCTGTTTTTT	CASSPRDWERELFF
TRBV28	.	TRBJ2-1	TRBD1	TGTGCCAGCAGTTTACGCCTGGGACAGGGTGTTAAGAATGAGCAGTTCTTC	CASSLRLGQGVKNEQFF
TRBV30	.	TRBJ1-4	.	TGTGCCTCAGACCGGAACCCGGGAGAAAAACTGTTTTTT	CASDRNPGEKLFF
TRBV9	.	TRBJ2-3	.	TGTGCCAGCAGCGTAGGCGGCACAGATACGCAGTATTTT	CASSVGGTDTQYF
TRBV5-1	.	TRBJ2-1	TRBD2	TGCGCCAGCAGCTTAGGCGGGAGGGAGAATGAGCAGTTCTTC	CASSLGGRENEQFF
TRBV30	.	TRBJ1-3	TRBD1	TGTGCCTCCGATTGGACAGGCTCTGGAAACACCATATATTTT	CASDWTGSGNTIYF
TRBV9	.	TRBJ1-1	TRBD1	TGTGCCAGCAGCGTAGAGGGACAGTCTTTTTCCGAAGCTTTCTTT	CASSVEGQSFSEAFF
TRBV7-9	.	TRBJ2-1	.	TGTGCCACCGACCGGGATTCTGTTTCCCTGAGCTCCTACAATGAGCAGTTCTTC	CATDRDSVSLSSYNEQFF
TRBV29-1	.	TRBJ1-1	.	TGCAGCGCCCGGGAGAACACTGAAGCTTTCTTT	CSARENTEAFF
TRBV10-2	.	TRBJ1-1	TRBD1	TGCGCCAGCACCGGGACAGGGGGAAGAACTGAAGCTTTCTTT	CASTGTGGRTEAFF
TRBV27	.	TRBJ1-3	.	TGTGCCAGCAGCCCGTTAAGTGGAAACACCATATATTTT	CASSPLSGNTIYF
TRBV18	.	TRBJ2-3	TRBD2	TGTGCCAGCTCACCGGGACTAGCGGGGGGATCGGATACGCAGTATTTT	CASSPGLAGGSDTQYF
TRBV9	few	TRBJ2-3	TRBD2	TGTGCCAGCAGCGTAGAAGGTAGTAGCGGGAGCTCAGATACGCAGTATTTT	CASSVEGSSGSSDTQYF
TRBV21-1	.	TRBJ2-5	.	TGTGCCAGCAGCATTTATGGGGGTAGCGGGCTTAAAGAGACCCAGTACTTC	CASSIYGGSGLKETQYF
TRBV5-5	.	TRBJ2-2	TRBD2	TGTGCCAGCACCCCCGGGACTAGCGGGAGGGCCGGCGGGACCGGGGAGCTGTTTTTT	CASTPGTSGRAGGTGELFF
TRBV9	.	TRBJ1-1	.	TGTGCCAGCAGCGTAGGTTCGGGGGCGGGGACTGAAGCTTTCTTT	CASSVGSGAGTEAFF
TRBV7-3	.	TRBJ1-1	.	TGTGCCAGCAGCTACACGGTGAACACTGAAGCTTTCTTT	CASSYTVNTEAFF
TRBV5-4	.	TRBJ2-7	TRBD1	TGTGCCAGCAGCTTAGGACAGGTACCCTACGAGCAGTACTTC	CASSLGQVPYEQYF
TRBV5-1	.	TRBJ2-3	.	TGCGCCAGCAGCTTCGACGGGTCCGGGGATACGCAGTATTTT	CASSFDGSGDTQYF
TRBV14	medium-sized	TRBJ2-1	.	TGTGCCAGCAGCCAAGTGGACCTGTGGGACAATGAGCAGTTCTTC	CASSQVDLWDNEQFF
TRBV7-2	few	TRBJ2-7	TRBD1	TGTGCCAGCAGTCTTTTCGGGACAGGGATCTACGAGCAGTACTTC	CASSLFGTGIYEQYF
TRBV7-9	.	TRBJ2-7	.	TGTGCCAGCAGCCGCGCGGGGACGCGAGGCTACGAGCAGTACTTC	CASSRAGTRGYEQYF